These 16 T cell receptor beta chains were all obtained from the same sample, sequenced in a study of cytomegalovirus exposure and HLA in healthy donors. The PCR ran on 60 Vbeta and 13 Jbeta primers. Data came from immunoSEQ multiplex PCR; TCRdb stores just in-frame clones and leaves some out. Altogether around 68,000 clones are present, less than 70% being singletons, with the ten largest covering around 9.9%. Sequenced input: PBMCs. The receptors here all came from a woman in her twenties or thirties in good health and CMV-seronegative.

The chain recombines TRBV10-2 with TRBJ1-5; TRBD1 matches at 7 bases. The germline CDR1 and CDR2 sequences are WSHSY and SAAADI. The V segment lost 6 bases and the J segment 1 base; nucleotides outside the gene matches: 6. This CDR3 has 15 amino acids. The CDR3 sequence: CASREDRLSNQPQHF. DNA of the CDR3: TGCGCCAGCAGGGAGGACAGGTTAAGCAATCAGCCCCAGCATTTT.

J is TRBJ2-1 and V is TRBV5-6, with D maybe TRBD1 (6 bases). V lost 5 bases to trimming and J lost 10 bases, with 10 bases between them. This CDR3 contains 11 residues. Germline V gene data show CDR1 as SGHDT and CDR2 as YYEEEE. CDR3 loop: CASRRQVEQFF. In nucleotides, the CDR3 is TGTGCCAGCAGGCGACAGGTGGAGCAGTTCTTC.

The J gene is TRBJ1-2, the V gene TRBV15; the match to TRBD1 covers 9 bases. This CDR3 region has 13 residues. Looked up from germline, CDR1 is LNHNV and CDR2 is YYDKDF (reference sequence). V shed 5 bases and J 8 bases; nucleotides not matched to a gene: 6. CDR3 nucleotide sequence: TGTGCCACCAGCCGACGGACAGGGGTGGGCTACACCTTC. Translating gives CATSRRTGVGYTF.

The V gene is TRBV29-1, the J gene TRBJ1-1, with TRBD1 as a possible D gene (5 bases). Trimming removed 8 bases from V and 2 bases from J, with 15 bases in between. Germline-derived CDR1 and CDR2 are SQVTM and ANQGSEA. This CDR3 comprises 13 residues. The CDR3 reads CSPRQSRNTEAFF. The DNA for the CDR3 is TGCAGCCCGAGACAGTCTCGTAACACTGAAGCTTTCTTT. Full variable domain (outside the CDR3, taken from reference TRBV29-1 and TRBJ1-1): SAVISQKPSRDICQRGTSLTIQCQVDSQVTMMFWYRQQPGQSLTLIATANQGSEATYESGFVIDKFPISRPNLTFSTLTVSNMSPEDSSIYLCSPRQSRNTEAFFGQGTRLTVV.

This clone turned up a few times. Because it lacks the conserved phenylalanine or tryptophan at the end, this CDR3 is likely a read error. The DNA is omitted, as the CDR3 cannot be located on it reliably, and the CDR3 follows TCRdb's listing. The CDR3 sequence is CASTPGAGANYGYTV. The chain links TRBV7-2 to TRBJ1-2; TRBD1 was called by the table and not checked on the DNA. The germline gives CDR1 SGHTA, CDR2 FQGNSA. The CDR3 spans 15 residues, counting both ends.

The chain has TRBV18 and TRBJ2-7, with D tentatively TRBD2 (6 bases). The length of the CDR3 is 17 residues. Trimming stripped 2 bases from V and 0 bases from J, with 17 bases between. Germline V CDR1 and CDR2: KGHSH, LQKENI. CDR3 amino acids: CASSPVGRTTSSYEQYF. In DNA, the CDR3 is TGTGCCAGCTCACCAGTAGGGCGGACTACCAGCTCCTACGAGCAGTACTTC.

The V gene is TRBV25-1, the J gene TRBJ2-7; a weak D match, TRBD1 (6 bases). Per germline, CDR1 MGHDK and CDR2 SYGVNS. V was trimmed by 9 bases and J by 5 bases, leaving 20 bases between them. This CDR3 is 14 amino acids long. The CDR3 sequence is CASQPPDRLDEQYF. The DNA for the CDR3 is TGTGCCAGTCAGCCCCCGGACAGACTGGACGAGCAGTACTTC.

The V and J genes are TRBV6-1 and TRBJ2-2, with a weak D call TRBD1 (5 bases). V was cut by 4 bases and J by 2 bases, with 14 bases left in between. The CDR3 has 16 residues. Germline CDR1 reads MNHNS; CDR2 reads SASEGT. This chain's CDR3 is CASSVAGIGNTGELFF. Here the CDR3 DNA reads TGTGCCAGCAGTGTGGCAGGGATTGGTAACACCGGGGAGCTGTTTTTT.

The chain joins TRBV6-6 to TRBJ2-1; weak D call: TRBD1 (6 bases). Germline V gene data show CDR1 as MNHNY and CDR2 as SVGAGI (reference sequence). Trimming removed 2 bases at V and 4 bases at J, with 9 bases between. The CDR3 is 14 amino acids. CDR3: CASSYRDKYNEQFF. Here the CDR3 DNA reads TGTGCCAGCAGTTACCGGGACAAATACAATGAGCAGTTCTTC.

The CDR3 loop is CASLQTGYGYTF. CDR3 coding DNA: TGTGCCAGCCTCCAAACAGGCTATGGCTACACCTTC. The chain has TRBV6-5 and TRBJ1-2, with a weak D call TRBD1 (5 bases). The V end was cut by 8 bases, the J end by 4 bases, with 11 bases between. Germline CDR1 reads MNHEY; CDR2 reads SVGAGI. The CDR3 length is 12 residues.

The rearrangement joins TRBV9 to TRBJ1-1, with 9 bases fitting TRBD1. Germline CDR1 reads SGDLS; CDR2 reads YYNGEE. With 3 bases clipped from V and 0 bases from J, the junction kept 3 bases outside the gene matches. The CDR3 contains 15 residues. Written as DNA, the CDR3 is TGTGCCAGCAGCGAACAGGGGGCAGTGAACACTGAAGCTTTCTTT. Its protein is CASSEQGAVNTEAFF.

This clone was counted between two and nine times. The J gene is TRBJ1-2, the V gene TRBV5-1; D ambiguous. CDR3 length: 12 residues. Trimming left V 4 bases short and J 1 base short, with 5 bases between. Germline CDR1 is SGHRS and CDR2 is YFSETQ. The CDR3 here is CASSTDNYGYTF. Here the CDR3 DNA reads TGCGCCAGCAGCACAGATAACTATGGCTACACCTTC.

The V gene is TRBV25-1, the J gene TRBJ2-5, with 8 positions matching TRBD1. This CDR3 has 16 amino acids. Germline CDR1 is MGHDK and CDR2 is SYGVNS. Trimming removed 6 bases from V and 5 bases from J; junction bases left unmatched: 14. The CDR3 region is CASRPGQGLIGETQYF. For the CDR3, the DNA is TGTGCCAGCAGACCCGGACAGGGATTGATCGGGGAGACCCAGTACTTC.

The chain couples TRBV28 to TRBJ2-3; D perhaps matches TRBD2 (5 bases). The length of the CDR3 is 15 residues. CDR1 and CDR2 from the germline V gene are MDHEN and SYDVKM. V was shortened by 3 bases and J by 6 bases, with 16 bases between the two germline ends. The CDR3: CASSLEVLKPDTQYF. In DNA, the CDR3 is TGTGCCAGCAGTTTGGAGGTCCTTAAGCCGGATACGCAGTATTTT.

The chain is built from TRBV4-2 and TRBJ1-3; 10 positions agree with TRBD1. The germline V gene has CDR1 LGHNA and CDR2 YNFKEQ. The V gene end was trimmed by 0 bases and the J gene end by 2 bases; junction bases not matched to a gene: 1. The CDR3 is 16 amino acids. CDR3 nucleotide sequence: TGTGCCAGCAGCCAAGAAGGGACAGGGGCTGGAAACACCATATATTTT. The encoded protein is CASSQEGTGAGNTIYF.

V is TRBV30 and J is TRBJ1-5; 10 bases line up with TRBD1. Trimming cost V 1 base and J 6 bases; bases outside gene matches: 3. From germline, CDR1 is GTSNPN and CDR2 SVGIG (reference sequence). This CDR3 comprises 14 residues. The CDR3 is CAWSATGGGQPQHF. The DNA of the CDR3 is TGTGCCTGGAGTGCGACAGGGGGCGGTCAGCCCCAGCATTTT.